These 11 T cell receptor beta chains came from one sample sequenced in a study of shared clonotypes between healthy human individuals. The assay was immunoSEQ multiplex PCR, and TCRdb's table has in-frame clones only and misses some. The sample has approximately 710,000 clones; less than 95% are singletons. Sample: memory CD8+ T cells from PBMCs. Subset described: CD45RO+ cells pooled with CCR7-negative TemRA cells. Receptors were obtained from a man younger than 35 in good health. Some clones in this sample may be carry-over from other donors' samples.

The V call is TRBV6-1, the J call TRBJ1-4, with TRBD1 matching over 10 bases. V gave up 8 bases and J gave up 8 bases; unmatched junction bases: 8. The CDR3 spans 14 residues. Looked up from germline, CDR1 is MNHNS and CDR2 is SASEGT. CDR3 in DNA: TGTGCCAGCGGGGTCCGACAGGGGGCCGAAAAACTGTTTTTT. Its translation is CASGVRQGAEKLFF.

The gene calls are TRBV29-1 and TRBJ2-1; the D call may be TRBD1 or TRBD2 (7 bases each). V was pared by 6 bases and J by 7 bases, with 13 bases between. Germline CDR1 and CDR2: SQVTM and ANQGSEA. The CDR3 sequence is 12 residues long. The CDR3 loop is CSVRGGRNEQFF. In DNA form, the CDR3 reads TGCAGCGTCAGGGGGGGGAGGAATGAGCAGTTCTTC.

The rearrangement joins TRBV11-1 to TRBJ2-1, with 8 bases matching TRBD1. Germline CDR1 and CDR2: SGHAT and FQDESV (reference sequence). The CDR3 has 15 residues. The junction had 3 bases not matched to a gene; V was cut back by 5 bases and J by 0 bases. The CDR3 sequence is CASSGGQGSYNEQFF. For the CDR3, the DNA is TGTGCCAGCAGCGGCGGACAGGGCTCCTACAATGAGCAGTTCTTC.

This clone is deemed medium-sized. The chain employs TRBV28 and TRBJ1-2; D ambiguous. In germline, CDR1 is MDHEN, CDR2 SYDVKM. V gave up 3 bases and J gave up 1 base, with 18 bases separating them. This CDR3 is 17 amino acids long. CDR3 residues: CASSFTAEQSLNYGYTF. The CDR3 region has the DNA TGTGCCAGCAGTTTCACGGCTGAGCAAAGTCTTAACTATGGCTACACCTTC.

The chain is built from TRBV7-9 and TRBJ2-6; D is perhaps TRBD2 (6 bases). Germline-derived CDR1 and CDR2 are SEHNR and FQNEAQ (reference sequence). The V and J ends lost 4 bases and 2 bases respectively, with 15 bases between them. This CDR3 has 17 residues. CDR3 in amino acids: CASSSDLPGAGANVLTF. As DNA, the CDR3 is TGTGCCAGCAGCTCCGATCTACCGGGGGCTGGGGCCAACGTCCTGACTTTC.

This chain links TRBV7-9 with TRBJ1-2, with D unresolved. The CDR3 loop spans 9 amino acids. Trimming took off 11 bases at V and 8 bases at J, with 9 bases between the two ends. Germline CDR1 reads SEHNR; CDR2 reads FQNEAQ (reference sequence). The CDR3 nucleotides read TGTGCCGGCAACCGGGGCTACACCTTC. This encodes CAGNRGYTF.

The rearrangement uses TRBV5-1 and TRBJ2-7, with a possible D match to TRBD2 (6 bases). The length of the CDR3 is 12 residues. V was pared by 1 base and J by 5 bases, with 7 bases between. The germline V gene has CDR1 SGHRS and CDR2 YFSETQ. This chain's CDR3 is CASSLRRDEQYF. CDR3 nucleotide sequence: TGCGCCAGCAGCTTGCGGAGGGACGAGCAGTACTTC. The variable domain in full, with the rest retrieved from reference TRBV5-1 and TRBJ2-7, is KAGVTQTPRYLIKTRGQQVTLSCSPISGHRSVSWYQQTPGQGLQFLFEYFSETQRNKGNFPGRFSGRQFSNSRSEMNVSTLELGDSALYLCASSLRRDEQYFGPGTRLTVT.

This chain joins TRBV25-1 and TRBJ2-1, with 9 bases identical to TRBD2. CDR1 is MGHDK and CDR2 is SYGVNS in the germline V gene. This CDR3 comprises 15 residues. J gave up 10 bases and V 4 bases, and 11 bases lay outside the gene matches. CDR3 bases: TGTGCCAGCAGTGTAGGGTGCTGCGGGGGGGTCGAGCAGTTCTTC. Protein sequence: CASSVGCCGGVEQFF.

The chain carries TRBV5-1 and TRBJ1-1, with D unclear. From germline, CDR1 is SGHRS and CDR2 YFSETQ. The CDR3 covers 16 residues. V lost 4 bases to trimming and J lost 1 base, with 17 bases between them. CDR3 in amino acids: CASSPGWRVSNTEAFF. DNA for the CDR3: TGCGCCAGCAGCCCTGGTTGGCGGGTATCGAACACTGAAGCTTTCTTT.

This sequence joins TRBV7-7 and TRBJ1-2, with no clear D. The V end was cut by 7 bases, the J end by 6 bases, with 18 bases between. From germline, CDR1 is SSHAT and CDR2 FNYEAQ (reference sequence). CDR3 length: 14 residues. DNA for the CDR3: TGTGCCAGCACCGTCAGCGGGGTGGGTGATGGCTACACCTTC. Its protein is CASTVSGVGDGYTF. Full variable domain (rest looked up from reference TRBV7-7 and TRBJ1-2): GAGVSQSPRYKVTKRGQDVTLRCDPISSHATLYWYQQALGQGPEFLTYFNYEAQPDKSGLPSDRFSAERPEGSISTLTIQRTEQRDSAMYRCASTVSGVGDGYTFGSGTRLTVV.

The chain uses TRBV4-2 and TRBJ1-5, with TRBD1 matching over 7 bases. The germline V gene encodes CDR1 LGHNA and CDR2 YNFKEQ. The CDR3 length is 17 residues. V lost 0 bases to trimming and J lost 2 bases; unmatched junction nucleotides: 7. CDR3 loop: CASSQEEQGWRNQPQHF. The CDR3 region has the DNA TGTGCCAGCAGCCAAGAAGAACAGGGGTGGCGCAATCAGCCCCAGCATTTT.